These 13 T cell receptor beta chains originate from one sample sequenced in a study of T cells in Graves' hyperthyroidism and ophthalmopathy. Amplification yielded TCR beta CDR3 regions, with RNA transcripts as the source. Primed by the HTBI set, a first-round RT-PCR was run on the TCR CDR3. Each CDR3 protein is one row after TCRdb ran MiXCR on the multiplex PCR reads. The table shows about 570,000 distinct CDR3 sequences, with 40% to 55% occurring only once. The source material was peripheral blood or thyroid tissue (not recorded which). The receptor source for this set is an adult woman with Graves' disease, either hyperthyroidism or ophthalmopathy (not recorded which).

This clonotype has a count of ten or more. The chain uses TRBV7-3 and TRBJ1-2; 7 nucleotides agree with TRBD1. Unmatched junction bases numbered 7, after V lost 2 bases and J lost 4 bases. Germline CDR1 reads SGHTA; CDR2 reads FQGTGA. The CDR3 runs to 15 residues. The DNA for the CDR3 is TGTGCCAGCAGCTTATCGGGAGGACAGGTCTATGGCTACACCTTC. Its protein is CASSLSGGQVYGYTF.

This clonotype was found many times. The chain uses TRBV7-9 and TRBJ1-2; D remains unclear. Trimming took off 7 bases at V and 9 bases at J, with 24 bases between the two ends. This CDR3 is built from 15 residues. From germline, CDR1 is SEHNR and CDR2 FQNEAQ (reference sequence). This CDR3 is CASNPVVRIEWSYTF. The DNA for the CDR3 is TGTGCCAGCAACCCGGTCGTCAGGATTGAATGGAGCTACACCTTC.

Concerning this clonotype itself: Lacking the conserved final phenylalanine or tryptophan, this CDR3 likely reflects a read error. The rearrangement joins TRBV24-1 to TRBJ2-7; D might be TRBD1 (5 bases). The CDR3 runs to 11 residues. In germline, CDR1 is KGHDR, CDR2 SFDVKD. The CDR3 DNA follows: TGCGCCACCTCTAAGGGGTACGAGCAGTACCTC. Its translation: CATSKGYEQYL.

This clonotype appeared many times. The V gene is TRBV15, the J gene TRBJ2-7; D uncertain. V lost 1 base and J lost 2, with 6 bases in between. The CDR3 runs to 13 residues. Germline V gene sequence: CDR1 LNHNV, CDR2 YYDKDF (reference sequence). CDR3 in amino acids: CATSRGAAYEQYF. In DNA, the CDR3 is TGTGCCACCAGCAGAGGGGCGGCCTACGAGCAGTACTTC.

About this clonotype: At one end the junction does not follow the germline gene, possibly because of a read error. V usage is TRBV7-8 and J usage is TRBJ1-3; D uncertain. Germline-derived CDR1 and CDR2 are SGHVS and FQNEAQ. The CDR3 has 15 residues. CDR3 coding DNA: TGTGCCAGCAGTGAAGCGCAGGCGTCTGGGAACACCATATATTTT. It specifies CASSEAQASGNTIYF.

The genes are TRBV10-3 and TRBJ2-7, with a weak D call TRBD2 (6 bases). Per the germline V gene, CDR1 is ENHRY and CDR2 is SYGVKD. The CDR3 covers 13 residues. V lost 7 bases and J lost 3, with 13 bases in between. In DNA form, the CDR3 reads TGTGCCATCACCTCAGGCGGGAACTACGAGCAGTACTTC. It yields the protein CAITSGGNYEQYF.

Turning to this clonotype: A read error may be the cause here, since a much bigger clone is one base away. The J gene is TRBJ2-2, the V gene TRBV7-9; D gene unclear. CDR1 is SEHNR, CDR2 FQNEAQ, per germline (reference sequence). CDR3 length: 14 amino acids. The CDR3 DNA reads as TGTGCCGGCAGCTTTTCTTTTTCTTCCGGGGAGCTGTTTTTT. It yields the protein CAGSFSFSSGELFF.

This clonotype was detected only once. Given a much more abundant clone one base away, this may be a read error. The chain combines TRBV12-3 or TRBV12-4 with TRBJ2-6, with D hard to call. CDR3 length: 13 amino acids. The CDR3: CASSLSITNVLAF. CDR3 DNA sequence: TGTGCCAGCAGTTTATCAATAACCAACGTCCTGGCTTTC.

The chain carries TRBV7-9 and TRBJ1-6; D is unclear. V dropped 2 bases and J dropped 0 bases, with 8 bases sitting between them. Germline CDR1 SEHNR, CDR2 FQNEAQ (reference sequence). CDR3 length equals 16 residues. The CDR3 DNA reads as TGTGCCAGCAGCTTAAGTTTGGGCTCCTATAATTCACCCCTCCACTTT. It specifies CASSLSLGSYNSPLHF.

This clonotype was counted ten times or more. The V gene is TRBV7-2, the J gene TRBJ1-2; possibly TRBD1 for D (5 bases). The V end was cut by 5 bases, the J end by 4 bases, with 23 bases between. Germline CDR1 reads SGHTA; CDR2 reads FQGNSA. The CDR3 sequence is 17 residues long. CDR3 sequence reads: CASSPPGTGGPSYGYTF. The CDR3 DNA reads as TGTGCCAGCAGCCCGCCGGGGACCGGTGGGCCTTCCTATGGCTACACCTTC.

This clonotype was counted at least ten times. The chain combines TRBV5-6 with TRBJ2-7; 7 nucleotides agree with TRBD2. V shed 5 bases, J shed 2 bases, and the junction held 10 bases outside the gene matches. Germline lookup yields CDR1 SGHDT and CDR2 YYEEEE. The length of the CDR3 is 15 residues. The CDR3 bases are TGTGCCAGCAGTCTGACCACTAGCGTCGCCTACGAGCAGTACTTC. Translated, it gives CASSLTTSVAYEQYF.

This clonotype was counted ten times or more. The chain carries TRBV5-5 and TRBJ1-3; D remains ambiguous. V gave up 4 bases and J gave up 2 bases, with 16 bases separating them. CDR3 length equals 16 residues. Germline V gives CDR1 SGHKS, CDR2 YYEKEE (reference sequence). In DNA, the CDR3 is TGTGCCAGCAGCCTGTCGCTTTCGGGCGCTGGAAACACCATATATTTT. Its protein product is CASSLSLSGAGNTIYF. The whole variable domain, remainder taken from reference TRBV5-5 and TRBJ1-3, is DAGVTQSPTHLIKTRGQQVTLRCSPISGHKSVSWYQQVLGQGPQFIFQYYEKEERGRGNFPDRFSARQFPNYSSELNVNALLLGDSALYLCASSLSLSGAGNTIYFGEGSWLTVV.

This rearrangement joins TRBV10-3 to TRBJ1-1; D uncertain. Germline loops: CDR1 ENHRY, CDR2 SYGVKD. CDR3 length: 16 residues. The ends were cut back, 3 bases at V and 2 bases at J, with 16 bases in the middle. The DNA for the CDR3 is TGTGCCATCAGTGAAAGAATAGGCTCTGGAAACACTGAAGCTTTCTTT. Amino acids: CAISERIGSGNTEAFF.